The 29 T cell receptor beta chains below were found in one sample sequenced in a study of tumor and adjacent non-tumor tissue in lung cancer. No cell sorting was done before RNA was extracted from the tissue. Three rounds of nested PCR, following a modified ARM-PCR protocol, produced the TCRbeta library. TCRdb itself ran the multiplex PCR reads through MiXCR, one entry per CDR3 protein. The table lists about 120,000 distinct CDR3 sequences, roughly 67% of them singletons. The sample comprised lung tumor tissue. These receptors came from a man aged 30 to 39 with non-small cell lung cancer.

As to this clonotype: A much more abundant neighbour one base away suggests this may be a read error. The chain couples TRBV6-1 to TRBJ1-5; D is unresolved. Germline CDR1 reads MNHNS; CDR2 reads SASEGT. The V gene lost 7 bases and the J gene lost 2 bases, with 6 bases spanning the gap. This CDR3 is built from 12 residues. In DNA form, the CDR3 reads TGTGCCAGCACTATGGGCAATCAGCCCCAGCATTTT. Amino acid sequence: CASTMGNQPQHF.

Concerning this clonotype: Just one base apart from a much larger clone, this may be a read error. V is TRBV20-1 and J is TRBJ2-3; D might be TRBD1 (5 bases). The V gene's germline CDR1 is DFQATT and CDR2 SNEGSKA (reference sequence). CDR3 length equals 14 residues. V gave up 2 bases and J gave up 4 bases, with 13 bases separating them. The CDR3 DNA follows: TGCAGTGCTAGATATCCATCCAGGGCAGATACGCAGTATTTT. Translating it yields CSARYPSRADTQYF.

With respect to this clonotype: Compared with germline, one end of the junction differs, possibly owing to a read error. The chain links TRBV24-1 to TRBJ2-1, with 9 nucleotides matching TRBD1. This CDR3 contains 16 residues. The germline CDR1 and CDR2 sequences are KGHDR and SFDVKD. CDR3 in amino acids: CAASDSGGTGRHEQFF. The DNA of the CDR3 is TGTGCCGCCAGTGATTCCGGAGGGACAGGGAGGCATGAGCAGTTCTTC.

The chain uses TRBV5-4 and TRBJ2-1; 7 bases fit TRBD2. The CDR3 sequence is 15 residues long. The V and J ends lost 4 bases and 7 bases, in that order; junction bases with no gene match: 11. Germline values: CDR1 SGHNT, CDR2 YYREEE (reference sequence). CDR3 sequence reads: CASSPLWGGGNEQFF. In nucleotides, the CDR3 is TGTGCCAGCAGCCCCCTTTGGGGGGGGGGGAATGAGCAGTTCTTC.

A word on this clonotype: A clone one base away is much larger, so this may be a read error. The V and J genes are TRBV29-1 and TRBJ1-1; 8 bases are a match to TRBD1. Germline V gene lookup returns CDR1 SQVTM and CDR2 ANQGSEA. This CDR3 contains 13 residues. The trim removed 4 bases at V and 7 bases at J, leaving 8 bases unmatched. CDR3 protein: CSVAGGVDIEAFF. The CDR3 region has the DNA TGCAGCGTTGCAGGGGGCGTAGACATTGAAGCTTTCTTT.

This clonotype has ten or more counts. The gene calls are TRBV6-2 or TRBV6-3 and TRBJ2-7; no firm D call. With 4 bases removed from V and 7 bases from J, the gap between germline ends came to 20 bases. This CDR3 contains 15 residues. The germline CDR1 and CDR2 sequences are MNHEY and SVGEGT. The CDR3 region has the DNA TGTGCCAGCAGTTTCCAAGACTCACGTAAGATGGAGCAGTACTTC. Amino acids: CASSFQDSRKMEQYF.

The sample holds many counts of this clonotype. V and J are TRBV20-1 and TRBJ1-5, with D tentatively TRBD1 (5 bases). The CDR3 has 15 amino acids. Deletions cut 0 bases from V and 1 base from J, with 10 bases between. Germline V CDR1 and CDR2: DFQATT, SNEGSKA (reference sequence). The CDR3 DNA reads as TGCAGTGCTAGAGATCGGGGCAAGAGCAATCAGCCCCAGCATTTT. Translated, it gives CSARDRGKSNQPQHF.

As to this clonotype: A much larger clonotype is one base distant, so this may be a read error. The rearrangement joins TRBV6-2 or TRBV6-3 to TRBJ1-2, with a weak D call TRBD1 (5 bases). V lost 4 bases to trimming and J lost 0 bases, with 21 bases between them. Germline lookup yields CDR1 MNHEY and CDR2 SVGEGT. The CDR3 is made up of 18 amino acids. In nucleotides, the CDR3 is TGTGCCAGCAGTTTCTCGCGGGGCGGGAGAGAACCTAACTATGGCTACACCTTC. This encodes CASSFSRGGREPNYGYTF.

This rearrangement joins TRBV6-5 to TRBJ1-6, with 9 bases matching TRBD1. Germline lookup yields CDR1 MNHEY and CDR2 SVGAGI. The V and J ends lost 7 bases and 9 bases, in that order; junction bases with no gene match: 13. This CDR3 is 16 amino acids long. CDR3 in amino acids: CASNRGGTGSSSPLHF. The CDR3 DNA follows: TGTGCCAGCAATAGGGGCGGGACAGGGTCCTCTTCACCCCTCCACTTT.

On this clonotype: The junction and the germline gene differ at one end; a read error may be behind it. The genes are TRBV20-1 and TRBJ2-6; D possibly corresponds to TRBD2 (6 bases). CDR1 and CDR2 from the germline V gene are DFQATT and SNEGSKA (reference sequence). CDR3 length equals 13 residues. CDR3 amino acids: CCATSTGANVLTF. The CDR3 nucleotides read TGCTGTGCTACTAGCACTGGGGCCAACGTCCTGACTTTC.

Concerning this clonotype: This may be a read error: a much more frequent sequence differs by one nucleotide. CDR3 protein: CAILPPGGGGDQPQHF. CDR3 DNA sequence: TGTGCCATCCTACCCCCGGGAGGAGGCGGCGATCAGCCCCAGCATTTT. The rearrangement uses TRBV10-3 and TRBJ1-5; D call uncertain. This CDR3 has 16 amino acids. The ends were cut back, 8 bases at V and 5 bases at J, with 22 bases in the middle. Germline-derived CDR1 and CDR2 are ENHRY and SYGVKD.

DNA of the CDR3: TGTGCCAGCAGTTATAGCGGGGGGGGCGGCATAGATACGCAGTATTTT. Its translation is CASSYSGGGGIDTQYF. V is TRBV6-6 and J is TRBJ2-3; the match to TRBD2 covers 11 bases. V lost 3 bases, J lost 5 bases, and 7 bases stayed unmatched. The CDR3 totals 16 residues. Germline values: CDR1 MNHNY, CDR2 SVGAGI (reference sequence).

A remark on this clonotype: A clone one base away is much larger, so this may be a read error. Here the CDR3 reads CASRKGSSTDKQYF. The CDR3 coding sequence is TGTGCCAGCAGAAAGGGCAGTAGCACAGATAAGCAGTATTTT. The chain recombines TRBV6-5 with TRBJ2-3, with no clear D. CDR1 and CDR2 from the germline V gene are MNHEY and SVGAGI. There are 14 residues in the CDR3.

This clonotype was observed at least ten times. The V call is TRBV29-1, the J call TRBJ2-1; 16 nucleotides line up with TRBD2. This CDR3 is built from 20 residues. Germline-derived CDR1 and CDR2 are SQVTM and ANQGSEA. The junction had 10 bases not matched to a gene; V was cut back by 0 bases and J by 2 bases. CDR3 nucleotide sequence: TGCAGCGTTGAAGATGTCCCCTTGGGACTAGCGGGAGGGGCCTACAATGAGCAGTTCTTC. Residues: CSVEDVPLGLAGGAYNEQFF.

As regards this clonotype: A single base separates this from a much larger clone, so it may be a read error. J is TRBJ1-2 and V is TRBV20-1, with a possible D match to TRBD1 (5 bases). The CDR3 is made up of 13 amino acids. Germline values: CDR1 DFQATT, CDR2 SNEGSKA (reference sequence). CDR3 DNA sequence: TGCAGTGCTACATCCAGGGCCAACTATGGCTGCACCTTC. Protein product: CSATSRANYGCTF.

Points on this clonotype: A much larger clone is a single base away; this may be a read error. The rearrangement links TRBV20-1 to TRBJ2-7; 13 bases agree with TRBD2. V dropped 5 bases and J dropped 5; count of bases not matched to a gene: 12. The germline V gene has CDR1 DFQATT and CDR2 SNEGSKA (reference sequence). This CDR3 comprises 16 residues. The CDR3 sequence is CSAHTEGTSGINEQYF. DNA for the CDR3: TGCAGTGCTCACACCGAAGGGACTAGCGGGATAAACGAGCAGTACTTC.

This clonotype was seen just once. At one end the junction does not follow the germline gene, possibly because of a read error. The V call is TRBV20-1, the J call TRBJ1-1; D remains unclear. Germline values: CDR1 DFQATT, CDR2 SNEGSKA (reference sequence). The CDR3 spans 14 residues. The CDR3 protein is CSARNGPRATEPFF. The CDR3 nucleotides are TGCAGTGCTCGCAACGGGCCTCGCGCCACTGAACCTTTCTTT.

This clonotype was recorded many times. J is TRBJ2-3 and V is TRBV20-1, with a tentative D call TRBD2 (6 bases). Germline-derived CDR1 and CDR2 are DFQATT and SNEGSKA (reference sequence). With 0 bases removed from V and 3 bases from J, the gap between germline ends came to 13 bases. This CDR3 is built from 15 residues. CDR3 sequence: CSARDSLARTDTQYF. DNA for the CDR3: TGCAGTGCTAGAGATTCCCTAGCGAGGACAGATACGCAGTATTTT.

The count of this clonotype is one. The chain combines TRBV7-9 with TRBJ2-7, with D perhaps being TRBD1 or TRBD2 (5 bases each). Between the trimmed V and J ends, which lost 9 bases and 3 bases, there was a span of 15 bases. This CDR3 has 13 amino acids. Looked up from germline, CDR1 is SEHNR and CDR2 is FQNEAQ (reference sequence). The chain's CDR3 is CASSEDQGYEQYF. CDR3 DNA sequence: TGTGCCAGTAGCGAAGACCAGGGCTACGAGCAGTACTTC.

Turning to this clonotype: A read error is likely, as this CDR3 ends without the conserved phenylalanine or tryptophan. The chain uses TRBV11-1 and TRBJ2-4; tentative D call: TRBD1 (5 bases). The germline CDR1 and CDR2 sequences are SGHAT and FQDESV (reference sequence). CDR3 size: 16 residues. The V end lost 7 bases, the J end lost 5 bases, and 21 bases lay between the germline ends. CDR3: CASIHSGRATENIQYI. CDR3 in DNA: TGTGCCAGCATCCACTCAGGCAGGGCGACCGAAAACATTCAGTACATC.

To note about this clonotype: This likely comes from a read error, as the CDR3 has no conserved phenylalanine or tryptophan at its end. J is TRBJ2-5 and V is TRBV20-1, with TRBD2 matching 10 bases. CDR3 size: 16 residues. Germline CDR1 and CDR2: DFQATT and SNEGSKA (reference sequence). Written as DNA, the CDR3 is TGCAGTGCGAGAGGGTGGGCGGGACTAGCGCAGGAGACCCAGTACCTC. As protein: CSARGWAGLAQETQYL.

This clonotype was seen repeatedly, ten times or more. The chain uses TRBV12-3 or TRBV12-4 and TRBJ2-2; 12 bases are shared with TRBD2. The CDR3 covers 16 residues. Trimming at V came to 6 bases and at J to 6 bases, leaving 8 bases not matched to a gene. This CDR3 reads CASSQRLAGAAGELFF. CDR3 sequence (DNA): TGTGCCAGCAGCCAAAGACTAGCGGGGGCAGCCGGGGAGCTGTTTTTT.

With respect to this clonotype: The junction departs from the called germline gene at one end, perhaps through a read error. The rearrangement joins TRBV5-5 to TRBJ2-7; D remains unclear. CDR3 length: 13 amino acids. The germline V gene has CDR1 SGHKS and CDR2 YYEKEE (reference sequence). CDR3 in amino acids: CVSSRDISYEQYF. The DNA for the CDR3 is TGTGTCAGCAGCCGTGACATCTCCTACGAGCAGTACTTC.

Ten or more counts support this clonotype. The chain combines TRBV10-3 with TRBJ2-5, with 12 nucleotides matching TRBD2. V was clipped by 9 bases and J by 3 bases; unmatched bases: 5. From germline, CDR1 is ENHRY and CDR2 SYGVKD. The length of the CDR3 is 14 residues. The CDR3 spells CAMDGLAGKETQYF. CDR3 DNA: TGTGCCATGGACGGACTAGCGGGAAAAGAGACCCAGTACTTC.

The chain uses TRBV6-1 and TRBJ2-7; TRBD1 matches 9 bases. The germline V gene encodes CDR1 MNHNS and CDR2 SASEGT. The CDR3 covers 16 residues. The DNA of the CDR3 is TGTATCAGTAGTGAATGGACCGGGACAGGGTTAAGCGAGCAGTACTTC. This encodes CISSEWTGTGLSEQYF.

Turning to this clonotype: Germline and junction disagree at one end, which may indicate a read error. The rearrangement joins TRBV11-1 to TRBJ2-2; 9 bases agree with TRBD1. Germline values: CDR1 SGHAT, CDR2 FQDESV (reference sequence). CDR3 length equals 16 residues. In DNA form, the CDR3 reads TGTGCCAGCAGCCTAAGGACAGGGGTGAACACCGGGGAGATGTTTTTT. This translates into CASSLRTGVNTGEMFF.

This clonotype has a handful of counts. For the CDR3, the DNA is TGTGCCTGCCGGATTCGCGGGGGGATGAACACTGAAGCTTTCTTT. Residues: CACRIRGGMNTEAFF. This rearrangement joins TRBV5-4 to TRBJ1-1; tentative D call: TRBD1 (5 bases). CDR1 is SGHNT, CDR2 YYREEE, per germline (reference sequence). The V end lost 10 bases, the J end lost 0 bases, and 19 bases lay between the germline ends. The length of the CDR3 is 15 residues.

This chain connects TRBV11-2 to TRBJ2-1; D is tentatively TRBD1 or TRBD2 (5 bases each). Germline-derived CDR1 and CDR2 are SGHAT and FQNNGV. CDR3 length: 15 amino acids. The V end was cut by 5 bases, the J end by 2 bases, with 13 bases between. The CDR3 region has the DNA TGTGCCAGCAGCCCTCCCGGGACCACCTACAATGAGCAGTTCTTC. Its protein product is CASSPPGTTYNEQFF. Filled out from reference TRBV11-2 and TRBJ2-1, the complete variable domain reads EAGVAQSPRYKIIEKRQSVAFWCNPISGHATLYWYQQILGQGPKLLIQFQNNGVVDDSQLPKDRFSAERLKGVDSTLKIQPAKLEDSAVYLCASSPPGTTYNEQFFGPGTRLTVL.

The table lists this clonotype with many counts. The J gene is TRBJ2-5, the V gene TRBV4-2; D gene unclear. Germline V gene sequence: CDR1 LGHNA, CDR2 YNFKEQ. V dropped 1 base and J dropped 5 bases, with 14 bases sitting between them. This CDR3 is built from 15 residues. The DNA for the CDR3 is TGTGCCAGCAGCCAAGTTTTCGGAACCGGGGAGACCCAGTACTTC. This codes for CASSQVFGTGETQYF.